This TCR beta chain was sequenced for a study of T-cell reconstitution after alpha-beta-depleted transplantation in children. Study observations and caveats: The high TCRbeta diversity at day 60 in some patients came from surviving recipient T cells and thymic progenitors. Two months or so post-transplant, alpha-beta T cells reportedly derived from several hundred expanded graft clones.

Between the trimmed V and J ends, which lost 3 bases and 5 bases, there was a span of 10 bases. This CDR3 has 13 amino acids. Unique molecular identifiers tagged the TCRbeta library. Via MiXCR, TCRdb re-called the PCR reads, giving one row per CDR3 protein. This sample carries over 150,000 distinct CDR3 sequences, about 7% of them seen once, and the ten largest clones take approximately 6%. This clonotype was detected many times. The antigen is not known. The source material was PBMCs, sampled before TCRalphabeta/CD19-depleted stem cell transplant. V gene TRBV12-3 or TRBV12-4 combines with J gene TRBJ2-5; D might be TRBD1 (6 bases). This TCR was sampled from a boy younger than 10 with acute lymphoblastic leukemia, due to receive a stem cell transplant. The CDR3: CASSFRRGETQYF. DNA of the CDR3: TGTGCCAGCAGTTTCCGCAGGGGTGAGACCCAGTACTTC.